This T cell receptor (beta chain) was recorded in a study of shared clonotypes between healthy human individuals. Study observations and caveats: Estimated richness was generally greater in naive than memory subsets.

Every donor was a Caucasian adult from Nashville, Tennessee. Assay used: immunoSEQ multiplex PCR; TCRdb lists only in-frame clones, some missing. The table includes under 2.5 million clones, 85% to 95% detected once. A few counts support this clone. Its antigen is unidentified. Trimming removed 6 bases from V and 2 bases from J; junction bases left unmatched: 3. The CDR3 has 13 residues. Germline CDR1 is MNHNS and CDR2 is SASEGT. J is TRBJ1-1 and V is TRBV6-1, with 7 bases fitting TRBD1. Sequenced input: naive CD4+ T cells from PBMCs. Described subset: CD45RA+ positively selected. This clonotype was obtained from a man younger than 30 in good health. Some clones in this sample may be carry-over from other donors' samples. The CDR3 reads CASSNRGNTEAFF. The CDR3 DNA reads as TGTGCCAGCAGCAACAGGGGAAACACTGAAGCTTTCTTT.